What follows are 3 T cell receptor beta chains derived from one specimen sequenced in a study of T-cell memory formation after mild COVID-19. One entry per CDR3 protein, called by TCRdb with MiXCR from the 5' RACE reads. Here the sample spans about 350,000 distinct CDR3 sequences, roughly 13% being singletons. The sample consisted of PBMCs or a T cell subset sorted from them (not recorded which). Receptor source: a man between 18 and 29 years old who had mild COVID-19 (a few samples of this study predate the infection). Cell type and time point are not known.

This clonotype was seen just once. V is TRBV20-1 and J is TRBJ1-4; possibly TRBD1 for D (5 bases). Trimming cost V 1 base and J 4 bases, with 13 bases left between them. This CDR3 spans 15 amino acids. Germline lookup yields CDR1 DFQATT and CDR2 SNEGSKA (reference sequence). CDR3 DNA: TGCAGTGCTAGAGTAAGGCAGGGCTTTAATGAAAAACTGTTTTTT. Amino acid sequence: CSARVRQGFNEKLFF.

The CDR3 loop reads CASSQGPGQGFGYGYTF. DNA for the CDR3: TGCGCCAGCAGCCAAGGACCGGGACAGGGGTTCGGCTATGGCTACACCTTC. The chain links TRBV4-1 to TRBJ1-2; 10 bases match TRBD1. V was pared by 1 base and J by 4 bases, with 9 bases of the junction left unmatched. The CDR3 extends over 17 amino acids. Germline CDR1 is MGHRA and CDR2 is YSYEKL.

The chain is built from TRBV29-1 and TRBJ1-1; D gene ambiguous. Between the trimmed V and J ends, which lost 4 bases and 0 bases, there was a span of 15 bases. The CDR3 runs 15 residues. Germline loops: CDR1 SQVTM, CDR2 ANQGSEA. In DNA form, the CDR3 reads TGCAGCGTTGCTGGCGTCAGCGGCATGAACACTGAAGCTTTCTTT. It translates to CSVAGVSGMNTEAFF. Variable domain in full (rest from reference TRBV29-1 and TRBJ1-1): SAVISQKPSRDICQRGTSLTIQCQVDSQVTMMFWYRQQPGQSLTLIATANQGSEATYESGFVIDKFPISRPNLTFSTLTVSNMSPEDSSIYLCSVAGVSGMNTEAFFGQGTRLTVV.